What follows is one T cell receptor beta chain and its context. No antigen is known for it. The sample comes from a study of cytomegalovirus exposure and HLA in healthy donors. The study's findings and limits: Most of the TCR beta V segments (in an earlier analysis) were productive either about 87% or about 30% of the time.

The germline gives CDR1 SNHLY, CDR2 FYNNEI. CDR3 size: 19 residues. The V segment lost 3 bases and the J segment 0 bases; nucleotides outside the gene matches: 14. Use of 60 Vbeta and 13 Jbeta primers characterized the PCR. Sequencing was performed with immunoSEQ multiplex PCR; in TCRdb, only in-frame clones are kept and a portion is missing. The repertoire consists of around 200,000 clones, with about 77% occurring once and the leading ten covering about 4.4%. Sequenced: PBMCs. The V and J genes are TRBV2 and TRBJ2-1; 7 positions match TRBD2. This TCR was recovered from a man aged 30 to 45 in good health and CMV-seropositive. The CDR3 sequence is CASSDLAGLGGGSYNEQFF. The CDR3 coding sequence is TGTGCCAGCAGTGATCTGGCGGGACTGGGGGGGGGCTCCTACAATGAGCAGTTCTTC.